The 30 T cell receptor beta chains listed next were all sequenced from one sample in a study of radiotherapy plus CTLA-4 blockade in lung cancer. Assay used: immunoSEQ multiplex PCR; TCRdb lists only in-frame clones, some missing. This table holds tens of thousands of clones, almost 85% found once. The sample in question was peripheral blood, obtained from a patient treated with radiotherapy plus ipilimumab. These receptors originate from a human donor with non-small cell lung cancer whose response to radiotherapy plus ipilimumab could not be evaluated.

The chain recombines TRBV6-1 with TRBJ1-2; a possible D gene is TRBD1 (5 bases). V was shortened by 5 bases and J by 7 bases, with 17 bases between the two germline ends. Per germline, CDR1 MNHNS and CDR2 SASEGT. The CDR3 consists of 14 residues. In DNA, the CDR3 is TGTGCCAGCAGTCCTCCCGGGGGGACGAGTGGCTACACCTTC. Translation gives CASSPPGGTSGYTF.

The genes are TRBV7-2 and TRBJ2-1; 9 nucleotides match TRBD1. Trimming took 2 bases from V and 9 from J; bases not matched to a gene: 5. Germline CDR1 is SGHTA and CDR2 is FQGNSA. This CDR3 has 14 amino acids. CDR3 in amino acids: CASSLHRGRGEQFF. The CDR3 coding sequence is TGTGCCAGCAGCTTACACAGGGGGCGAGGTGAGCAGTTCTTC. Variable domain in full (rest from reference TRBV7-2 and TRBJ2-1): GAGVSQSPSNKVTEKGKDVELRCDPISGHTALYWYRQSLGQGLEFLIYFQGNSAPDKSGLPSDRFSAERTGGSVSTLTIQRTQQEDSAVYLCASSLHRGRGEQFFGPGTRLTVL.

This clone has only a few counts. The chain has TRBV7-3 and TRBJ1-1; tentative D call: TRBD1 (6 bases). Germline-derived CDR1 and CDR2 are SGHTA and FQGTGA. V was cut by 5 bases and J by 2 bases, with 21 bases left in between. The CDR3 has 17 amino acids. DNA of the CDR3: TGTGCCAGCAGCCTTGGGGGGGCACTGGCGGGTAACACTGAAGCTTTCTTT. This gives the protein CASSLGGALAGNTEAFF.

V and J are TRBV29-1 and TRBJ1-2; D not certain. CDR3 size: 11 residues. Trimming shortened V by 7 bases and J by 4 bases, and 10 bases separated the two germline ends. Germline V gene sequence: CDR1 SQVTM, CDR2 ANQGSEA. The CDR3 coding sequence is TGCAGCGGTGGGGAGGTCTATGGCTACACCTTC. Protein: CSGGEVYGYTF. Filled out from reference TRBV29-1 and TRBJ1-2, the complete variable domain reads SAVISQKPSRDICQRGTSLTIQCQVDSQVTMMFWYRQQPGQSLTLIATANQGSEATYESGFVIDKFPISRPNLTFSTLTVSNMSPEDSSIYLCSGGEVYGYTFGSGTRLTVV.

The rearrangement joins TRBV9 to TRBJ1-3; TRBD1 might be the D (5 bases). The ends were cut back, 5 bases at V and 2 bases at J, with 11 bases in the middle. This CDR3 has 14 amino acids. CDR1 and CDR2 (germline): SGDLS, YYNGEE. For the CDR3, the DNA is TGTGCCAGCAGTCCCGGACATACTGGAAACACCATATATTTT. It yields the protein CASSPGHTGNTIYF.

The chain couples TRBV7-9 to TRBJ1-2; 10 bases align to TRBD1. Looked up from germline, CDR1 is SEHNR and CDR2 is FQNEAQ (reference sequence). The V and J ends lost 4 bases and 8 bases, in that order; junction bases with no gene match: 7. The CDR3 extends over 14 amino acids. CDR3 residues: CASSSEGQGRGYTF. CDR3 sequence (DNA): TGTGCCAGCAGCTCCGAGGGACAGGGGAGAGGCTACACCTTC.

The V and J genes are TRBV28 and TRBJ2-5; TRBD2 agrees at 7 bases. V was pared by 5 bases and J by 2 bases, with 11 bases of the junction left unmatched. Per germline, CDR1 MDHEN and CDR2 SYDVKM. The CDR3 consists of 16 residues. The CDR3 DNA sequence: TGTGCCAGCAGTGAAATAGCGGGTGGAGCTCAAGAGACCCAGTACTTC. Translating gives CASSEIAGGAQETQYF. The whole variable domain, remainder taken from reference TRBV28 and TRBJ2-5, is DVKVTQSSRYLVKRTGEKVFLECVQDMDHENMFWYRQDPGLGLRLIYFSYDVKMKEKGDIPEGYSVSREKKERFSLILESASTNQTSMYLCASSEIAGGAQETQYFGPGTRLLVL.

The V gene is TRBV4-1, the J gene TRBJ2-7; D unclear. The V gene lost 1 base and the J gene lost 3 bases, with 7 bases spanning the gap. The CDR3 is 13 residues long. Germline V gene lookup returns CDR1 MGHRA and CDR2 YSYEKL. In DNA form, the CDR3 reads TGCGCCAGCAGCCAAGTTGGCGGCTACGAGCAGTACTTC. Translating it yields CASSQVGGYEQYF.

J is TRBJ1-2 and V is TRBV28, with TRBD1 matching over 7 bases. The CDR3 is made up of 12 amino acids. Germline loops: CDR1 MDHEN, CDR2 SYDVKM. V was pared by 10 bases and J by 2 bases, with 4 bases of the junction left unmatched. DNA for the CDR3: TGTGCCATACAGGGACAGAACTATGGCTACACCTTC. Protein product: CAIQGQNYGYTF.

CDR3 in amino acids: CASSWVGTAAYNEQFF. The CDR3 nucleotides are TGCGCCAGCAGCTGGGTAGGGACAGCCGCATACAATGAGCAGTTCTTC. This chain connects TRBV5-1 to TRBJ2-1; 7 bases match TRBD1. V trimming: 3 bases; J trimming: 4 bases; junction bases outside the gene matches: 10. The CDR3 length is 16 residues. CDR1 is SGHRS and CDR2 is YFSETQ in the germline V gene.

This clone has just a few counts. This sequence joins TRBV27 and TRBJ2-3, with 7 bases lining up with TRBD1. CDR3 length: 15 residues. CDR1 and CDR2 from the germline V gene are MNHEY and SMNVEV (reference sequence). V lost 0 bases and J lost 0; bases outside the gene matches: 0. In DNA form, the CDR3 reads TGTGCCAGCAGTTTATCGGACAGGAGCACAGATACGCAGTATTTT. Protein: CASSLSDRSTDTQYF.

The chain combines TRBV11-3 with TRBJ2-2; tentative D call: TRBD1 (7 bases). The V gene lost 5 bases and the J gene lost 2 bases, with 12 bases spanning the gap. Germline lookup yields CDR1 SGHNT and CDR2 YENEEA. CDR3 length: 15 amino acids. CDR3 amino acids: CASSQEGANTGELFF. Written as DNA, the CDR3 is TGTGCCAGCAGCCAGGAGGGGGCAAACACCGGGGAGCTGTTTTTT.

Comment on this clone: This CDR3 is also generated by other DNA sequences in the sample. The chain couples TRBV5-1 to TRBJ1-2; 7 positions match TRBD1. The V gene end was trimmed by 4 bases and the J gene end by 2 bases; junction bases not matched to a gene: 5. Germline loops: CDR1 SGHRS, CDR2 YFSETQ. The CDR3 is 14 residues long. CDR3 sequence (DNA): TGCGCCAGCAGCCCGGACAGGAGCAACTATGGCTACACCTTC. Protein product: CASSPDRSNYGYTF.

The CDR3 region has the DNA TGCGCCAGCAGCTTGTTCGGGAGTTTATCCTACAATGAGCAGTTCTTC. The encoded protein is CASSLFGSLSYNEQFF. This chain connects TRBV5-1 to TRBJ2-1; the D gene is possibly TRBD2 (6 bases). Between the trimmed V and J ends, which lost 1 base and 1 base, there was a span of 12 bases. CDR1 and CDR2 from the germline V gene are SGHRS and YFSETQ. This CDR3 spans 16 amino acids.

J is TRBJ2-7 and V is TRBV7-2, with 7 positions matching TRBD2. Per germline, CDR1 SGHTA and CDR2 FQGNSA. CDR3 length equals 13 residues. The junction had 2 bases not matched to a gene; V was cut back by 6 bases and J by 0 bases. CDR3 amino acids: CASRPSGSYEQYF. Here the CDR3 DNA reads TGTGCCAGCAGGCCTAGCGGCTCCTACGAGCAGTACTTC.

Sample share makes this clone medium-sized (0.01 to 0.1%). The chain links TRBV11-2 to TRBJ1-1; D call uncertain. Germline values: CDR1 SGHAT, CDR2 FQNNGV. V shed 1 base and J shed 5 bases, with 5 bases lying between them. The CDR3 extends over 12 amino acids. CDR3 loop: CASSLVRTEAFF. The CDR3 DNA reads TGTGCCAGCAGCTTAGTGAGGACTGAAGCTTTCTTT.

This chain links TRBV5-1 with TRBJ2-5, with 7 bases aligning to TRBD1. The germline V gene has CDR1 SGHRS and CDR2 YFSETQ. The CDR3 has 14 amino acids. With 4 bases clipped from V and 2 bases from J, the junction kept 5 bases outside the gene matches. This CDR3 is CASSPRQGQETQYF. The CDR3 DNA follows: TGCGCCAGCAGCCCCAGACAGGGACAAGAGACCCAGTACTTC.

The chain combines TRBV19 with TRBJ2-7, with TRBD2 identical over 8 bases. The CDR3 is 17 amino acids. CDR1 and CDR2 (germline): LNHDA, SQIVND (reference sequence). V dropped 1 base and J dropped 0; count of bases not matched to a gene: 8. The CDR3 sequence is CASSIGGGREDSYEQYF. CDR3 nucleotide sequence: TGTGCCAGTAGTATAGGAGGTGGGCGGGAGGACTCCTACGAGCAGTACTTC.

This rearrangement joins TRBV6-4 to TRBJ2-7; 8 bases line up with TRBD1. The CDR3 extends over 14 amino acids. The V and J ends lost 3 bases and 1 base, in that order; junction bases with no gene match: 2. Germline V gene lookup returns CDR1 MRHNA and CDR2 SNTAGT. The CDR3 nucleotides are TGTGCCAGCAGTGATTACAGGGGGTCCTACGAGCAGTACTTC. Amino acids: CASSDYRGSYEQYF.

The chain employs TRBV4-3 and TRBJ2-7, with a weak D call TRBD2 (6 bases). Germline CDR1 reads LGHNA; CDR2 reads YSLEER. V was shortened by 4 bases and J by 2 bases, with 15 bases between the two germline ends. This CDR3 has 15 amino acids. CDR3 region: CASSLRDAGAYEQYF. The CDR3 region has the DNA TGCGCCAGCAGCCTGCGGGACGCCGGGGCCTACGAGCAGTACTTC.

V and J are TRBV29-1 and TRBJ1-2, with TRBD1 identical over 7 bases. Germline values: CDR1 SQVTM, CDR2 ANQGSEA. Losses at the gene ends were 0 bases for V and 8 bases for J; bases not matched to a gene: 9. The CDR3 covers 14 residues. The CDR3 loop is CSVEDHTGEDGYTF. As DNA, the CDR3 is TGCAGCGTTGAAGACCATACAGGGGAGGACGGCTACACCTTC.

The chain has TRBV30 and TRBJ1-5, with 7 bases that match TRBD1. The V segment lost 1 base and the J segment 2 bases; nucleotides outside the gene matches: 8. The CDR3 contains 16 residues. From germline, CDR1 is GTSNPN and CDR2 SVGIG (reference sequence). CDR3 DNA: TGTGCCTGGAGTGGGAGAGGGGGCGGAGGCAATCAGCCCCAGCATTTT. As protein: CAWSGRGGGGNQPQHF.

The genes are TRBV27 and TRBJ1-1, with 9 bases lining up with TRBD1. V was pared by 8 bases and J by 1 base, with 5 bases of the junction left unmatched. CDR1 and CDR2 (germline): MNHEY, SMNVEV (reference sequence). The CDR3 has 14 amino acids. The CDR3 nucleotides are TGTGCCAGCTCTATGGGACAGGGGAACACTGAAGCTTTCTTT. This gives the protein CASSMGQGNTEAFF.

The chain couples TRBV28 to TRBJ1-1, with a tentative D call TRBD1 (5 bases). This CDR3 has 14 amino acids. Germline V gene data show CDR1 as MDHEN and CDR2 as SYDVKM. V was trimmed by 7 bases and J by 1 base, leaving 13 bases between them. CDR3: CASTIWQGNTEAFF. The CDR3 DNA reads TGTGCCAGCACCATTTGGCAGGGGAACACTGAAGCTTTCTTT.

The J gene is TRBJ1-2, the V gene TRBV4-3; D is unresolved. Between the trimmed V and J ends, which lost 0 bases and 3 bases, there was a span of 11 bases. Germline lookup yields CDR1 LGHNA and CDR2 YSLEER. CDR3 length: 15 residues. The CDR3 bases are TGCGCCAGCAGCCAAGATGTGGCCCGGGACTATGGCTACACCTTC. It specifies CASSQDVARDYGYTF.

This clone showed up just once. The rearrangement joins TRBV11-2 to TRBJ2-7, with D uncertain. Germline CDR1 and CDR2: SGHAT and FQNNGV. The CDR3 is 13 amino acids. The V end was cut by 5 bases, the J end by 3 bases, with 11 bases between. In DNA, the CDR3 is TGTGCCAGCAGCCCCAGTCGGGTCTACGAGCAGTACTTC. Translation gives CASSPSRVYEQYF.

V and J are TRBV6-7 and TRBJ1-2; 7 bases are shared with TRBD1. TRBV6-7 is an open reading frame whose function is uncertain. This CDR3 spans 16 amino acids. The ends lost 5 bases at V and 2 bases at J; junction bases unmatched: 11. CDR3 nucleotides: TGTGCCAGCAGTCAATACAGGGGAGGAGTGAACTATGGCTACACCTTC. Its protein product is CASSQYRGGVNYGYTF.

CDR3: CASSQRTGGAYEQYF. The CDR3 DNA is TGCGCCAGCAGCCAACGGACAGGGGGTGCCTACGAGCAGTACTTC. V is TRBV4-1 and J is TRBJ2-7, with 10 positions matching TRBD1. V lost 2 bases to trimming and J lost 2 bases; unmatched junction nucleotides: 3. Germline assignment: CDR1 MGHRA and CDR2 YSYEKL. This CDR3 has 15 residues.

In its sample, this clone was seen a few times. As DNA, the CDR3 is TGTGCCAGCTCAGGGGGCGGGAGCAATCAGCCCCAGCATTTT. Its protein product is CASSGGGSNQPQHF. The V gene is TRBV7-9, the J gene TRBJ1-5; 8 bases are shared with TRBD1. V dropped 8 bases and J dropped 1; count of bases not matched to a gene: 4. CDR1 and CDR2 (germline): SEHNR, FQNEAQ (reference sequence). The CDR3 is made up of 14 amino acids.

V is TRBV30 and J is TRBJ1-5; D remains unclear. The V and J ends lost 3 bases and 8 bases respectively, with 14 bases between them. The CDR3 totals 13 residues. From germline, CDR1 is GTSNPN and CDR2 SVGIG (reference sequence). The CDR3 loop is CAWSLGLGKPQHF. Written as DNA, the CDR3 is TGTGCCTGGAGCTTAGGACTGGGTAAGCCCCAGCATTTT.